The 23 T cell receptor beta chains below were found in one sample sequenced in a study of CD8 T cells in ankylosing spondylitis. Each CDR3 protein is one row after TCRdb ran MiXCR on the 5' RACE reads. Among roughly 240,000 distinct CDR3 sequences listed, roughly 32% were seen once. Sequencing was done on a sample of blood, either unsorted or a sorted T cell fraction (not recorded which). All receptors derive from a male donor with ankylosing spondylitis or in good health (not recorded which).

J is TRBJ2-3 and V is TRBV12-3 or TRBV12-4; 7 positions agree with TRBD2. Trimming cost V 8 bases and J 11 bases; bases outside gene matches: 7. The length of the CDR3 is 11 residues. The CDR3 loop reads CASAGGVWQYF. The CDR3 DNA is TGTGCCAGCGCTGGGGGGGTATGGCAGTATTTT.

The V gene is TRBV20-1, the J gene TRBJ2-1; D may be TRBD2 (6 bases). Trimming took 4 bases from V and 8 from J, leaving 21 bases between them. The germline V gene encodes CDR1 DFQATT and CDR2 SNEGSKA (reference sequence). CDR3 length: 15 amino acids. CDR3 protein: CSAIPVEGLIDEQFF. The CDR3, as DNA: TGCAGTGCTATCCCGGTGGAGGGGCTCATAGATGAGCAGTTCTTC.

CDR3 protein: CASRNHRDKGTEKLFF. CDR3 DNA sequence: TGCGCCAGCAGGAACCACCGGGACAAGGGAACTGAAAAACTGTTTTTT. The chain uses TRBV4-1 and TRBJ1-4; weak D call: TRBD1 (6 bases). The CDR3 extends over 16 amino acids. In germline, CDR1 is MGHRA, CDR2 YSYEKL. V lost 6 bases and J lost 7, with 21 bases in between.

V usage is TRBV10-3 and J usage is TRBJ2-2; D is perhaps TRBD1 (5 bases). The CDR3 consists of 15 residues. Germline V lookup: CDR1 ENHRY, CDR2 SYGVKD. The V end was cut by 0 bases, the J end by 3 bases, with 8 bases between. The CDR3 sequence is CAISESGVYTGELFF. For the CDR3, the DNA is TGTGCCATCAGTGAGTCAGGGGTGTACACCGGGGAGCTGTTTTTT.

This clonotype has a handful of counts. The chain uses TRBV12-3 or TRBV12-4 and TRBJ2-5, with TRBD1 matching over 9 bases. V was clipped by 5 bases and J by 4 bases; unmatched bases: 5. CDR3 length equals 14 residues. The CDR3 DNA reads TGTGCCAGCAGTGCGGGACAGGGTACAGAGACCCAGTACTTC. Residues: CASSAGQGTETQYF.

This clonotype was seen more than once but under ten times. The chain joins TRBV6-5 to TRBJ1-2, with 8 bases matching TRBD1. V gave up 4 bases and J gave up 9 bases; unmatched junction bases: 13. Germline V gives CDR1 MNHEY, CDR2 SVGAGI. The CDR3 length is 15 residues. The CDR3 loop is CASSSPAQGAKSYTF. The CDR3, as DNA: TGTGCCAGCAGTTCACCCGCTCAGGGGGCGAAGAGCTACACCTTC.

This clonotype was observed a few times. The chain couples TRBV29-1 to TRBJ2-5; D gene ambiguous. The CDR3 has 13 amino acids. The ends were cut back, 2 bases at V and 9 bases at J, with 16 bases in the middle. CDR1 and CDR2 (germline): SQVTM, ANQGSEA. CDR3 protein: CSVELPEKRAQYF. DNA for the CDR3: TGCAGCGTTGAACTCCCGGAAAAGAGAGCCCAGTACTTC.

This clonotype was found a few times. J is TRBJ2-7 and V is TRBV7-9, with no clear D. Germline V gene data show CDR1 as SEHNR and CDR2 as FQNEAQ (reference sequence). The CDR3 length is 12 residues. Trimming shortened V by 8 bases and J by 3 bases, and 11 bases separated the two germline ends. The CDR3: CASVEIGYEQYF. The CDR3 DNA reads TGTGCCAGCGTAGAGATTGGCTACGAGCAGTACTTC.

This chain connects TRBV24-1 to TRBJ2-1, with 12 bases aligning to TRBD2. Germline CDR1 reads KGHDR; CDR2 reads SFDVKD. V gave up 4 bases and J gave up 8 bases; unmatched junction bases: 8. The CDR3 has 16 residues. The CDR3: CATSDLTSGGIDEQFF. In DNA, the CDR3 is TGTGCCACCAGTGACCTGACTAGCGGGGGAATTGATGAGCAGTTCTTC.

This clonotype was seen more than once but under ten times. V gene TRBV20-1 combines with J gene TRBJ1-5; D is undetermined. The germline gives CDR1 DFQATT, CDR2 SNEGSKA (reference sequence). The CDR3 runs to 15 residues. Trimming removed 6 bases at V and 6 bases at J, with 21 bases between. The CDR3 DNA reads as TGCAGTGCCCAGTTGGTCCCCGCCGGGAGTCAGCCCCAGCATTTT. This gives the protein CSAQLVPAGSQPQHF.

This clonotype was counted only a few times. This chain joins TRBV5-1 and TRBJ2-7; D may match TRBD1 or TRBD2 (5 bases each). Per germline, CDR1 SGHRS and CDR2 YFSETQ. This CDR3 comprises 15 residues. V was cut by 6 bases and J by 4 bases, with 20 bases left in between. In DNA, the CDR3 is TGCGCCAGCACCCCAGGGCGTGGGGGACGGTACGAGCAGTACTTC. Its translation is CASTPGRGGRYEQYF.

V gene TRBV24-1 combines with J gene TRBJ2-1; 10 bases map to TRBD1. CDR3 length equals 16 residues. Germline CDR1 KGHDR, CDR2 SFDVKD. With 3 bases clipped from V and 4 bases from J, the junction kept 5 bases outside the gene matches. CDR3 nucleotide sequence: TGTGCCACCAGTGATAGGACAGGGGGTCGGTACAATGAGCAGTTCTTC. Encoded protein: CATSDRTGGRYNEQFF.

The chain carries TRBV5-1 and TRBJ1-5; TRBD1 agrees at 10 bases. CDR1 is SGHRS and CDR2 is YFSETQ in the germline V gene. Trimming cost V 5 bases and J 7 bases; bases outside gene matches: 9. CDR3 length: 15 amino acids. CDR3 in amino acids: CASRVGTGVVQPQHF. CDR3 DNA sequence: TGCGCCAGCAGGGTCGGGACAGGGGTTGTGCAGCCCCAGCATTTT.

The sample holds a few counts of this clonotype. Here the CDR3 DNA reads TGTGCCGGCACTGGGACTAGCGGGGAGAACACCGGGGAGCTGTTTTTT. Residues: CAGTGTSGENTGELFF. This chain connects TRBV7-9 to TRBJ2-2, with 13 bases lining up with TRBD2. Germline trimming cut 11 bases from V and 1 base from J; bases unmatched to any gene: 7. The CDR3 is made up of 16 amino acids. Germline lookup yields CDR1 SEHNR and CDR2 FQNEAQ (reference sequence). The whole variable domain, remainder taken from reference TRBV7-9 and TRBJ2-2, is DTGVSQNPRHKITKRGQNVTFRCDPISEHNRLYWYRQTLGQGPEFLTYFQNEAQLEKSRLLSDRFSAERPKGSFSTLEIQRTEQGDSAMYLCAGTGTSGENTGELFFGEGSRLTVL.

The rearrangement links TRBV12-3 or TRBV12-4 to TRBJ2-7; D might be TRBD1 or TRBD2, each matching 6 bases. V dropped 2 bases and J dropped 5 bases, with 10 bases sitting between them. The CDR3 has 13 amino acids. CDR3 DNA: TGTGCCAGCAGTTTACTGGGGGGCGACGAGCAGTACTTC. This translates into CASSLLGGDEQYF.

The rearrangement uses TRBV15 and TRBJ2-7, with TRBD2 as a possible D gene (5 bases). The germline V gene has CDR1 LNHNV and CDR2 YYDKDF (reference sequence). V was shortened by 0 bases and J by 4 bases, with 25 bases between the two germline ends. The CDR3 is 19 residues long. The chain's CDR3 is CATSRDLADTWPVGYEQYF. The CDR3 DNA reads as TGTGCCACCAGCAGAGATCTAGCTGACACTTGGCCCGTAGGGTACGAGCAGTACTTC.

The table lists this clonotype with a few counts. The V call is TRBV6-1, the J call TRBJ2-5, with 7 bases lining up with TRBD1. V trimming: 5 bases; J trimming: 4 bases; junction bases outside the gene matches: 4. Per germline, CDR1 MNHNS and CDR2 SASEGT. This CDR3 comprises 13 residues. The CDR3 reads CASSTGVRETQYF. CDR3 nucleotides: TGTGCCAGCAGTACAGGGGTGCGAGAGACCCAGTACTTC.

The rearrangement links TRBV3-1 to TRBJ1-2; tentatively, D is TRBD1 (5 bases). Trimming stripped 1 base from V and 8 bases from J, with 14 bases between. Germline V CDR1 and CDR2: LGHDT, YNNKEL (reference sequence). The CDR3 has 14 residues. CDR3 sequence (DNA): TGTGCCAGCAGCCAAGGCGGTAGGGGAGGCGGCTACACCTTC. Its translation: CASSQGGRGGGYTF.

The chain has TRBV7-3 and TRBJ2-3, with 13 bases identical to TRBD2. The CDR3 contains 17 residues. Germline CDR1 reads SGHTA; CDR2 reads FQGTGA. The V and J ends lost 5 bases and 2 bases, in that order; junction bases with no gene match: 7. Here the CDR3 reads CASSPRLAGGHTDTQYF. CDR3 in DNA: TGTGCCAGCAGCCCCCGACTAGCGGGGGGACACACAGATACGCAGTATTTT. Variable domain in full (rest from reference TRBV7-3 and TRBJ2-3): GAGVSQTPSNKVTEKGKYVELRCDPISGHTALYWYRQSLGQGPEFLIYFQGTGAADDSGLPNDRFFAVRPEGSVSTLKIQRTERGDSAVYLCASSPRLAGGHTDTQYFGPGTRLTVL.

The DNA of the CDR3 is TGCAGTGCTAGAGATAACAGAGTCTATAATTCACCCCTCCACTTT. As protein: CSARDNRVYNSPLHF. This chain connects TRBV20-1 to TRBJ1-6; D call uncertain. CDR3 length equals 15 residues. CDR1 is DFQATT and CDR2 is SNEGSKA in the germline V gene (reference sequence). V shed 0 bases and J shed 3 bases, with 9 bases lying between them.

The rearrangement joins TRBV12-3 or TRBV12-4 to TRBJ2-1, with 12 bases fitting TRBD2. The CDR3 has 17 residues. J was trimmed by 5 bases and V by 4 bases; bases with no gene match: 9. CDR3 DNA: TGTGCCAGCAGTTCCTCCACTAGCGGGGGGTCCCACAATGAGCAGTTCTTC. Protein product: CASSSSTSGGSHNEQFF.

The chain recombines TRBV12-3 or TRBV12-4 with TRBJ2-1, with D unclear. This CDR3 has 15 residues. Trimming left V 2 bases short and J 3 bases short, with 11 bases between. The CDR3 sequence: CASSLHPPFYNEQFF. The CDR3 DNA is TGTGCCAGCAGTTTACATCCCCCCTTCTACAATGAGCAGTTCTTC.

The rearrangement uses TRBV29-1 and TRBJ2-3; 7 positions match TRBD2. V lost 6 bases to trimming and J lost 0 bases; unmatched junction nucleotides: 12. This CDR3 contains 16 residues. Germline values: CDR1 SQVTM, CDR2 ANQGSEA. The CDR3 loop is CSVLGPAGISTDTQYF. The CDR3 DNA reads as TGCAGCGTCTTAGGCCCAGCGGGGATTAGCACAGATACGCAGTATTTT.